Below, 21 T cell receptor beta chains from the same sample are listed, as sequenced in a study of shared clonotypes between healthy human individuals. Sequencing used immunoSEQ multiplex PCR; TCRdb keeps in-frame clones, though not all of them. There are about 490,000 clones in the sample; 76% occur only once, and under 15% lies in the top ten. What was sequenced was PBMCs. The receptors come from a woman aged 40 to 55 in good health. Some clones in this sample may be carry-over from other donors' samples.

CDR3 DNA: TGTGCCAGTTCGGGACTAGCAGGAGGGTACGAGCAGTACTTC. This codes for CASSGLAGGYEQYF. This chain links TRBV5-4 with TRBJ2-7; 9 bases line up with TRBD2. In germline, CDR1 is SGHNT, CDR2 YYREEE (reference sequence). CDR3 length: 14 amino acids. V lost 8 bases to trimming and J lost 4 bases; unmatched junction nucleotides: 10.

The chain couples TRBV18 to TRBJ2-3, with a weak D call TRBD2 (6 bases). Germline V gives CDR1 KGHSH, CDR2 LQKENI. CDR3 size: 16 residues. Trimming took 3 bases from V and 4 from J, leaving 17 bases between them. The CDR3 coding sequence is TGTGCCAGCTCACCTCTGGCGGGACCTTCCGCAGATACGCAGTATTTT. The encoded protein is CASSPLAGPSADTQYF.

The gene calls are TRBV2 and TRBJ2-3; D uncertain. The CDR3 covers 12 residues. Trimming cost V 3 bases and J 6 bases, with 7 bases left between them. Germline CDR1 is SNHLY and CDR2 is FYNNEI. The CDR3, as DNA: TGTGCCAGCAGTGATTCCGGGGATACGCAGTATTTT. It encodes CASSDSGDTQYF.

The J gene is TRBJ2-5, the V gene TRBV28; 8 nucleotides match TRBD2. The J call may be in error: the DNA end matches TRBJ2-7 better. The germline gives CDR1 MDHEN, CDR2 SYDVKM. This CDR3 region has 13 residues. The chain's CDR3 is CASSASGFNEQYF. DNA of the CDR3: TGTGCCAGCAGCGCTAGCGGGTTTAACGAGCAGTACTTC.

This clone was recorded once. This may come from a read error, since a much larger clone is one base off. Without the conserved terminal phenylalanine or tryptophan, this CDR3 likely stems from a read error. The V and J genes are TRBV18 and TRBJ1-1; TRBD1 agrees at 7 bases. Trimming cost V 2 bases and J 0 bases; bases outside gene matches: 6. CDR1 and CDR2 (germline): KGHSH, LQKENI. The CDR3 sequence is 16 residues long. The DNA of the CDR3 is TGTGCCAGCTCACCAGCTACGGGACAGCTGAACACTGAAGCTTTCCTT. Amino acid sequence: CASSPATGQLNTEAFL.

This clone showed up just a few times. This chain links TRBV18 with TRBJ2-1; D might be TRBD1 (5 bases). V was shortened by 3 bases and J by 9 bases, with 12 bases between the two germline ends. Germline CDR1 reads KGHSH; CDR2 reads LQKENI. There are 13 residues in the CDR3. The CDR3 sequence: CASSPGQQGEQFF. CDR3 in DNA: TGTGCCAGCTCACCGGGGCAGCAGGGTGAGCAGTTCTTC.

This clone showed up many times. A read error may account for a junction end that differs from germline. The chain employs TRBV7-7 and TRBJ2-1, with unresolved D. From germline, CDR1 is SSHAT and CDR2 FNYEAQ (reference sequence). The CDR3 totals 13 residues. The CDR3 loop reads CASSLDVINEQFF. The CDR3 DNA sequence: TGTGCTAGCAGCTTAGACGTTATCAATGAGCAGTTCTTC.

The chain is built from TRBV27 and TRBJ1-1, with 7 bases fitting TRBD1. There are 13 residues in the CDR3. V was pared by 8 bases and J by 2 bases, with 5 bases of the junction left unmatched. CDR1 and CDR2 (germline): MNHEY, SMNVEV (reference sequence). Here the CDR3 reads CASFRGLNTEAFF. CDR3 in DNA: TGTGCCAGCTTTAGGGGGCTAAACACTGAAGCTTTCTTT.

The table lists this clone with a few counts. This chain connects TRBV4-3 to TRBJ2-2, with a possible D match to TRBD2 (6 bases). V lost 4 bases to trimming and J lost 5 bases, with 23 bases between them. The V gene's germline CDR1 is LGHNA and CDR2 YSLEER. The CDR3 is made up of 18 amino acids. The CDR3 protein is CASSRRLFPREGTGELFF. For the CDR3, the DNA is TGCGCCAGCAGCCGACGTCTCTTTCCGCGGGAAGGAACCGGGGAGCTGTTTTTT.

A note on this clone: A much larger clone lies a single base off, so this may be a read error. Other DNA sequences in this specimen translate into the identical CDR3. The genes are TRBV11-2 and TRBJ1-3; weak D call: TRBD1 (5 bases). V was cut by 1 base and J by 2 bases, with 6 bases left in between. The CDR3 is 14 residues long. CDR1 is SGHAT, CDR2 FQNNGV, per germline. CDR3 in amino acids: CASSLGGAGNTIYF. The CDR3 DNA sequence: TGTGCCAGCAGCTTAGGGGGGGCTGGAAACACCATATATTTT.

V is TRBV6-5 and J is TRBJ1-1; a weak D match, TRBD1 (5 bases). The V gene lost 5 bases and the J gene lost 1 base, with 14 bases spanning the gap. Germline V gives CDR1 MNHEY, CDR2 SVGAGI. This CDR3 spans 15 amino acids. The DNA for the CDR3 is TGTGCCAGCAGTCACGAGGGAAGGGGGAACACTGAAGCTTTCTTT. Its translation: CASSHEGRGNTEAFF.

The genes are TRBV28 and TRBJ2-7; D remains unclear. Trimming left V 11 bases short and J 2 bases short, with 19 bases between. Germline V gives CDR1 MDHEN, CDR2 SYDVKM. The CDR3 totals 14 residues. This CDR3 reads CAGIPRARTYEQYF. Here the CDR3 DNA reads TGTGCCGGCATCCCCCGGGCTCGTACCTACGAGCAGTACTTC.

The chain carries TRBV20-1 and TRBJ1-5; no clear D. Trimming removed 0 bases at V and 11 bases at J, with 8 bases between. Germline assignment: CDR1 DFQATT and CDR2 SNEGSKA (reference sequence). The CDR3 contains 11 residues. The DNA of the CDR3 is TGCAGTGCTAGAGATTGGAATACCCAGCATTTT. Protein product: CSARDWNTQHF.

CDR3 sequence: CASSLRGTPYEQYF. The CDR3 DNA sequence: TGTGCCAGCAGTTTAAGAGGGACACCCTACGAGCAGTACTTC. The rearrangement joins TRBV27 to TRBJ2-7; TRBD1 is a possible D gene (6 bases). The length of the CDR3 is 14 residues. The V end was cut by 2 bases, the J end by 2 bases, with 10 bases between. Germline CDR1 is MNHEY and CDR2 is SMNVEV (reference sequence).

The rearrangement links TRBV28 to TRBJ2-2; 8 nucleotides align to TRBD2. Germline V gene sequence: CDR1 MDHEN, CDR2 SYDVKM. CDR3 length: 15 amino acids. Unmatched junction bases numbered 10, after V lost 6 bases and J lost 7 bases. This chain's CDR3 is CASRPREGIVGELFF. CDR3 nucleotide sequence: TGTGCCAGCAGGCCACGGGAGGGAATAGTCGGGGAGCTGTTTTTT. Supplemented by reference TRBV28 and TRBJ2-2, the full variable domain reads DVKVTQSSRYLVKRTGEKVFLECVQDMDHENMFWYRQDPGLGLRLIYFSYDVKMKEKGDIPEGYSVSREKKERFSLILESASTNQTSMYLCASRPREGIVGELFFGEGSRLTVL.

The DNA of the CDR3 is TGTGCCAGCAGTTTGGAATCCCATGGCTACACCTTC. Amino acid sequence: CASSLESHGYTF. The V and J genes are TRBV28 and TRBJ1-2; D remains ambiguous. This CDR3 has 12 amino acids. Trimming took off 3 bases at V and 6 bases at J, with 8 bases between the two ends. Germline CDR1 reads MDHEN; CDR2 reads SYDVKM.

For the CDR3, the DNA is TGCGCCAGCAGCCCGTCGGGGTCCACGGAGACCCAGTACTTC. It translates to CASSPSGSTETQYF. This chain links TRBV5-1 with TRBJ2-5; a weak D match, TRBD2 (5 bases). The CDR3 totals 14 residues. The ends were cut back, 4 bases at V and 5 bases at J, with 15 bases in the middle. Germline-derived CDR1 and CDR2 are SGHRS and YFSETQ.

This clone has just one count. The chain employs TRBV21-1 and TRBJ2-7; TRBD2 is the table's D call, not checked against the DNA. TRBV21-1 counts as a pseudogene. The CDR3 is made up of 16 amino acids. The CDR3 region has the DNA TGTGCCAGCAGCAAAGGTGGAGGGTCGGAAGGATACGAGCAGTACTTC. Translated: CASSKGGGSEGYEQYF.

CDR3 nucleotides: TGTGCCAGCAGTTTAGGTTCTGGGGGCAATCAGCCCCAGCATTTT. Protein sequence: CASSLGSGGNQPQHF. This rearrangement joins TRBV28 to TRBJ1-5; D uncertain. CDR3 size: 15 residues. The germline V gene has CDR1 MDHEN and CDR2 SYDVKM. With 2 bases removed from V and 2 bases from J, the gap between germline ends came to 10 bases.

The rearrangement links TRBV27 to TRBJ1-5; the D gene is possibly TRBD1 (5 bases). V gave up 5 bases and J gave up 0 bases, with 11 bases separating them. Germline CDR1 and CDR2: MNHEY and SMNVEV (reference sequence). The length of the CDR3 is 15 residues. CDR3 in amino acids: CASSPRRGSNQPQHF. CDR3 bases: TGTGCCAGCAGTCCCCGGAGGGGTAGCAATCAGCCCCAGCATTTT.

This rearrangement joins TRBV9 to TRBJ1-1; 7 nucleotides agree with TRBD1. Germline V gene sequence: CDR1 SGDLS, CDR2 YYNGEE. CDR3 size: 14 residues. Losses at the gene ends were 7 bases for V and 4 bases for J; bases not matched to a gene: 10. CDR3 loop: CASGAPGGGTEAFF. CDR3 DNA sequence: TGTGCCAGCGGCGCACCAGGGGGAGGCACTGAAGCTTTCTTT.